The rows below give T cell receptor beta chains drawn from one sample of a study of blood T cell repertoires in COVID-19. Clones were sequenced by immunoSEQ multiplex PCR, and TCRdb holds only the in-frame ones, with some missing. The data contain over 150,000 clones, roughly 84% of them singletons. Material: peripheral blood. These receptors were obtained from a woman aged 35 to 49 with COVID-19, enrolled during active disease. Both conserved end residues are part of each CDR3. D genes are given only for firm matches. The listing skips clone size in some rows; elsewhere it reads once, few, many or a size class.

j_call: TRBJ1-2
v_call: TRBV19
clone_size: .
d_call: .
cdr3_aa: CASSHDKYGYTF
cdr3_nt: TGTGCCAGTAGTCACGACAAGTATGGCTACACCTTC

j_call: TRBJ1-5
v_call: TRBV4-1
clone_size: .
d_call: .
cdr3_aa: CASSQEVQYNQPQHF
cdr3_nt: TGCGCCAGCAGCCAAGAGGTACAGTACAATCAGCCCCAGCATTTT

j_call: TRBJ1-6
v_call: TRBV27
clone_size: .
d_call: .
cdr3_aa: CASSPRGSYNSPLHF
cdr3_nt: TGTGCCAGCTCGCCCCGAGGCTCCTATAATTCACCCCTCCACTTT

j_call: TRBJ2-5
v_call: TRBV9
clone_size: .
d_call: .
cdr3_aa: CASSVGQQASQTTQYF
cdr3_nt: TGTGCCAGCAGCGTCGGCCAGCAAGCGTCCCAAACGACCCAGTACTTC

j_call: TRBJ1-5
v_call: TRBV2
clone_size: once
d_call: .
cdr3_aa: CASGELYSNQPQHF
cdr3_nt: TGTGCCAGCGGGGAGTTGTATAGCAATCAGCCCCAGCATTTT

j_call: TRBJ1-4
v_call: TRBV9
clone_size: .
d_call: .
cdr3_aa: CASSVEPTNEKLFF
cdr3_nt: TGTGCCAGCAGCGTGGAGCCCACTAATGAAAAACTGTTTTTT

j_call: TRBJ2-5
v_call: TRBV4-1
clone_size: few
d_call: TRBD1
cdr3_aa: CASSQGTAQETQYF
cdr3_nt: TGCGCCAGCAGCCAGGGGACAGCTCAAGAGACCCAGTACTTC

j_call: TRBJ2-6
v_call: TRBV7-7
clone_size: .
d_call: .
cdr3_aa: CASSPSPGANVLTF
cdr3_nt: TGTGCTAGCAGCCCCTCCCCTGGGGCCAACGTCCTGACTTTC

j_call: TRBJ1-1
v_call: TRBV6-5
clone_size: .
d_call: .
cdr3_aa: CASSYKRGGANTEAFF
cdr3_nt: TGTGCCAGCAGTTACAAGAGGGGGGGCGCGAACACTGAAGCTTTCTTT

j_call: TRBJ1-6
v_call: TRBV11-2
clone_size: .
d_call: .
cdr3_aa: CASSSGSGLKNSPLHF
cdr3_nt: TGTGCCAGCAGCTCCGGGAGTGGGTTGAAGAATTCACCCCTCCACTTT

j_call: TRBJ2-7
v_call: TRBV5-4
clone_size: .
d_call: TRBD2
cdr3_aa: CASNPGLAGAEQYF
cdr3_nt: TGTGCCAGCAACCCGGGACTAGCGGGCGCCGAGCAGTACTTC

j_call: TRBJ2-1
v_call: TRBV6-5
clone_size: .
d_call: TRBD2
cdr3_aa: CASSRTSDPYNEQFF
cdr3_nt: TGTGCCAGCAGTCGAACTAGCGACCCCTACAATGAGCAGTTCTTC

j_call: TRBJ2-5
v_call: TRBV19
clone_size: .
d_call: .
cdr3_aa: CANTPTGKETQYF
cdr3_nt: TGTGCCAACACGCCGACAGGAAAAGAGACCCAGTACTTC

j_call: TRBJ1-2
v_call: TRBV6-5
clone_size: .
d_call: TRBD1
cdr3_aa: CASSPTSQGAGGYTF
cdr3_nt: TGTGCCAGCAGCCCGACCTCACAGGGGGCCGGTGGCTACACCTTC

j_call: TRBJ1-1
v_call: TRBV6-4
clone_size: .
d_call: TRBD1
cdr3_aa: CASSKHGTAGRQGEAFF
cdr3_nt: TGTGCCAGCAGCAAACACGGGACAGCGGGTCGACAGGGTGAAGCTTTCTTT

j_call: TRBJ1-4
v_call: TRBV2
clone_size: .
d_call: .
cdr3_aa: CASSEERAANEKLFF
cdr3_nt: TGTGCCAGCAGTGAAGAGAGGGCGGCTAATGAAAAACTGTTTTTT

j_call: TRBJ1-5
v_call: TRBV2
clone_size: few
d_call: .
cdr3_aa: CASTRGQPQHF
cdr3_nt: TGTGCCAGCACCCGGGGGCAGCCCCAGCATTTT

j_call: TRBJ1-1
v_call: TRBV6-5
clone_size: .
d_call: .
cdr3_aa: CASSYPGDTEAFF
cdr3_nt: TGTGCCAGCAGTTACCCGGGTGACACTGAAGCTTTCTTT

j_call: TRBJ1-2
v_call: TRBV4-1
clone_size: .
d_call: .
cdr3_aa: CASSQDGVGLANYGYTF
cdr3_nt: TGCGCCAGCAGCCAAGATGGGGTCGGACTGGCCAACTATGGCTACACCTTC

j_call: TRBJ1-5
v_call: TRBV4-1
clone_size: .
d_call: TRBD1
cdr3_aa: CASSQLQGASNQPQHF
cdr3_nt: TGCGCCAGCAGCCAACTACAGGGGGCGAGCAATCAGCCCCAGCATTTT

j_call: TRBJ2-7
v_call: TRBV5-6
clone_size: .
d_call: .
cdr3_aa: CASSLGLPSYEQYF
cdr3_nt: TGTGCCAGCAGCTTGGGTCTCCCCTCCTACGAGCAGTACTTC

j_call: TRBJ1-2
v_call: TRBV4-1
clone_size: .
d_call: .
cdr3_aa: CASSQDPVEANYGYTF
cdr3_nt: TGCGCCAGCAGCCAAGATCCGGTAGAAGCTAACTATGGCTACACCTTC

j_call: TRBJ2-7
v_call: TRBV6-5
clone_size: .
d_call: .
cdr3_aa: CASRSVTASYEQYF
cdr3_nt: TGTGCCAGCAGATCCGTCACAGCCTCCTACGAGCAGTACTTC

j_call: TRBJ1-2
v_call: TRBV5-4
clone_size: .
d_call: .
cdr3_aa: CASSDAGERGYGYTF
cdr3_nt: TGTGCCAGCAGCGACGCGGGGGAACGAGGCTATGGCTACACCTTC

j_call: TRBJ2-1
v_call: TRBV28
clone_size: .
d_call: TRBD2
cdr3_aa: CASSYLTGQGLVAGGPLYNEQFF
cdr3_nt: TGTGCCAGCAGTTACCTAACCGGACAGGGACTTGTAGCGGGAGGGCCCCTGTACAATGAGCAGTTCTTC

j_call: TRBJ2-5
v_call: TRBV14
clone_size: .
d_call: TRBD2
cdr3_aa: CASTLAGGGTQYF
cdr3_nt: TGTGCCAGCACCCTAGCGGGAGGAGGGACCCAGTACTTC

j_call: TRBJ1-2
v_call: TRBV5-1
clone_size: .
d_call: TRBD1
cdr3_aa: CASSLREQGEGYTF
cdr3_nt: TGCGCCAGCAGCTTGAGGGAACAGGGGGAAGGCTACACCTTC